Included here is one T cell receptor (beta chain) sequence, with context. Deletions cut 11 bases from V and 7 bases from J, with 15 bases between. This CDR3 has 11 residues. Germline V gene sequence: CDR1 MNHNS, CDR2 SASEGT. The sample is drawn from a study of cytomegalovirus exposure and HLA in healthy donors. PCR primers comprised 60 Vbeta and 13 Jbeta primers. The method was immunoSEQ multiplex PCR; TCRdb's version includes in-frame clones alone and lacks a portion of them. The listing records roughly 30,000 clones. The sample consisted of PBMCs. V and J are TRBV6-1 and TRBJ2-7; D uncertain. This TCR came from a woman between 40 and 50 years old in good health and CMV-seropositive. The CDR3, as DNA: TGTGCCTTGGGTGACGGGTGGGAGCAGTACTTC. Residues: CALGDGWEQYF.